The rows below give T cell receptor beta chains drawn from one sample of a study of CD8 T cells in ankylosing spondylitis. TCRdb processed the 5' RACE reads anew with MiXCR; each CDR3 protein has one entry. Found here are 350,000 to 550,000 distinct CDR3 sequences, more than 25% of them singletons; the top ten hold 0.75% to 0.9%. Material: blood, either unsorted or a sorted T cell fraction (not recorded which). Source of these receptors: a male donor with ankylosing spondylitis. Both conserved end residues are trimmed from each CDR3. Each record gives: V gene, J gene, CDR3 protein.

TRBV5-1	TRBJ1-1	ASSLGVANTEAF
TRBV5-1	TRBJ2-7	ASRGIYEQY
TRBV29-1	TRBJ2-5	GVEDYGAETQY
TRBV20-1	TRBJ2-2	SAYRGMSDGELF
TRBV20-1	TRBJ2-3	SASPSGTSTDTQY
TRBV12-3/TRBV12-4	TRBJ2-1	ASSIRQGARYNEQF
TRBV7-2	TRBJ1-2	ASSLAKTGNYGYT
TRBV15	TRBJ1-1	ATSRAFTRESTEAF
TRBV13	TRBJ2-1	PSSLGTSGYNEQF
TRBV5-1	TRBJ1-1	ASSQEPGTPGGAF
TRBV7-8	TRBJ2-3	ASSLAYPSTDTQY
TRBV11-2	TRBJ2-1	ASSLLRLAASYNEQF
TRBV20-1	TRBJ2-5	SARGRDQETQY
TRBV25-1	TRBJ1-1	ASSEWGRRNTEAF
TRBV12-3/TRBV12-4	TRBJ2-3	ASSITGVATQY
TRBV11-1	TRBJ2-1	ASSLRLAGGEGSYNEQF
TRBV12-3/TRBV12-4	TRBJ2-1	ASRRGQGIYNEQF
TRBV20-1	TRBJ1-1	SSPGGAGSTEAF
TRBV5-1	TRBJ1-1	ASSFQPGQNTEAF
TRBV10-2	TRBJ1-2	ASSEQVRYGYT
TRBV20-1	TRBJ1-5	SARGGPFSNQPQH
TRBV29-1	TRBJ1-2	SVGGSSSGYT
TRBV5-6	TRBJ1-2	ASSRGTESGYT